This record looks at one T cell receptor beta chain sequence and its context. Antigen specificity is unknown. The sample is drawn from a study of cytomegalovirus exposure and HLA in healthy donors. Study observations and caveats: Common viral pathogens were later found to be apparently linked to several of the most significant clusters.

PCR amplification relied on 60 Vbeta primers (plus 13 Jbeta primers). Using immunoSEQ multiplex PCR, the repertoire was profiled, and TCRdb retains in-frame clones only, with some absent. This table holds more than 150,000 clones, approximately 85% found once. This CDR3 comprises 15 residues. Looked up from germline, CDR1 is MNHNS and CDR2 is SASEGT. Trimming cost V 4 bases and J 7 bases; bases outside gene matches: 10. This clonotype originated in a man aged 18 to 30 in good health and CMV-seropositive. The genes are TRBV6-1 and TRBJ2-3; 8 positions agree with TRBD1. The sample consisted of PBMCs. The CDR3: CASSGTGPWVNTQYF. CDR3 DNA sequence: TGTGCCAGCAGTGGGACAGGGCCCTGGGTAAATACGCAGTATTTT.